This T cell receptor (beta chain) was captured by sequencing in a study of beta chain features in type 1 diabetes. Overall study: Age, gender and cell yields were similar between patients and healthy donors.

Germline assignment: CDR1 SGHAT and CDR2 FQNNGV. V gave up 3 bases and J gave up 0 bases, with 12 bases separating them. The CDR3 spans 16 residues. In its sample, this clone was seen a few times. No antigen is known for it. The study's findings and limits: Shorter TCRB CDR3s, moderately but significantly so, marked every one of the four CD4+ subsets in Type 1 diabetes patients. Sequencing of cDNA might inflate the share of cells that strongly express TCR. Although PCR might favor shorter templates, it would do so equally in patients and controls. Fewer insertions but more deletions were seen at VDJ junctions in type 1 diabetes patients.

Every isolated RNA sample was fully reverse transcribed, so sequencing captured expressed TCRB transcripts. Here immunoSEQ multiplex PCR was the method, and the copy in TCRdb shows in-frame clones only, minus some. The sample consists of 200,000 to 250,000 clones, approximately 15% of them appearing once. The receptor was derived from a man aged 25-45 years with type 1 diabetes. The chain carries TRBV11-2 and TRBJ2-4; no firm D call. Sequencing was performed on naive CD4+ T cells from blood. Here the CDR3 DNA reads TGTGCCAGCAGCTTTCGAACAGCCATAGCCAAAAACATTCAGTACTTC. Its translation: CASSFRTAIAKNIQYF.